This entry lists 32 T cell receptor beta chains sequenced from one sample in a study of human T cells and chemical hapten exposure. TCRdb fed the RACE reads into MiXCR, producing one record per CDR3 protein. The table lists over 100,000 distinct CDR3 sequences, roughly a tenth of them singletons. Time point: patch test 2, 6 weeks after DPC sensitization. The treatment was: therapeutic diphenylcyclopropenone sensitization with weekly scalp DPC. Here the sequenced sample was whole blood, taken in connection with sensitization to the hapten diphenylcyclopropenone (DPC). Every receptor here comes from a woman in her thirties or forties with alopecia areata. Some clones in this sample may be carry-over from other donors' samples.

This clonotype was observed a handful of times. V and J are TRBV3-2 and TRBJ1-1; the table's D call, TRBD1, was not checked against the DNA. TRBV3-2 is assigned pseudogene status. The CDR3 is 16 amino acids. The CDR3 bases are TGTGCCAGCAGCCAAGATTCTCAGGTCAGGGGGACTGAAGCTTTCTTT. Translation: CASSQDSQVRGTEAFF.

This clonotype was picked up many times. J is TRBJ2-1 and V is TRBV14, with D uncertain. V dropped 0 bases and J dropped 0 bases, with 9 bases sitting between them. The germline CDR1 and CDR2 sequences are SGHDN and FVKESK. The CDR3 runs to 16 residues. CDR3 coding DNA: TGTGCCAGCAGCCAAGAGGTCAGCAGCTCCTACAATGAGCAGTTCTTC. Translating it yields CASSQEVSSSYNEQFF.

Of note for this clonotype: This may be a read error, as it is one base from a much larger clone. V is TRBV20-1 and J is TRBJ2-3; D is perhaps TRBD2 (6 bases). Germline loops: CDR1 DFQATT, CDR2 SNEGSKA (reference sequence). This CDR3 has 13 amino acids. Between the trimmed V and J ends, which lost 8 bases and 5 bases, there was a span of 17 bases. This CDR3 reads CSTPRLVQDTQYF. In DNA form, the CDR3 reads TGCAGTACTCCCCGACTAGTACAAGATACGCAGTATTTT.

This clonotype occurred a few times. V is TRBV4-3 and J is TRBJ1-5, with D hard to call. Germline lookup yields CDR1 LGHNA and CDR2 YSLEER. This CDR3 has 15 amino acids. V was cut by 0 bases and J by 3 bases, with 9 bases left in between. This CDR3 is CASSQDSQTNQPQHF. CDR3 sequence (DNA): TGCGCCAGCAGCCAAGATAGCCAGACCAATCAGCCCCAGCATTTT.

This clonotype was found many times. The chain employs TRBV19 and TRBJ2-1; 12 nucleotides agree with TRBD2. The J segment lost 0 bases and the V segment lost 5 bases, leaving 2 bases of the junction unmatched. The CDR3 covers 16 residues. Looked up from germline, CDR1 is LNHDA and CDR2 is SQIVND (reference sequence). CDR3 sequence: CASSPTSGGSYNEQFF. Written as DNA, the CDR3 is TGTGCCAGTAGTCCGACTAGCGGGGGCTCCTACAATGAGCAGTTCTTC.

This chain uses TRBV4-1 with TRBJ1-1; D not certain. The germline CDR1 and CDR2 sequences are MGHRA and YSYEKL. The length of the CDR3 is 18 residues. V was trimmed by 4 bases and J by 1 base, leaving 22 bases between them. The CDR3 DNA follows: TGCGCCAGCAGCCGCCTAAACACTATACGTTGGCAGAACACTGAAGCTTTCTTT. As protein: CASSRLNTIRWQNTEAFF.

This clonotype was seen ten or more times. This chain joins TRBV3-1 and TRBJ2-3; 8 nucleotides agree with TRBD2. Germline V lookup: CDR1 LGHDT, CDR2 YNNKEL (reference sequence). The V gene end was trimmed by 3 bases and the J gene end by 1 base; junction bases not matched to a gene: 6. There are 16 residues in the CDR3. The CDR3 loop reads CASSQAPGGRTDTQYF. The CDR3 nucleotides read TGTGCCAGCAGCCAGGCACCGGGGGGGCGCACAGATACGCAGTATTTT.

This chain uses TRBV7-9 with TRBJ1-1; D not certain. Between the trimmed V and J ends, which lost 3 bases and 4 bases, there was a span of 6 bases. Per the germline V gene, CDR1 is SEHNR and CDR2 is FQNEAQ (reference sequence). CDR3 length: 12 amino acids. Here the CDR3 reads CASSFMGTEAFF. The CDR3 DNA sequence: TGTGCCAGCAGCTTTATGGGCACTGAAGCTTTCTTT.

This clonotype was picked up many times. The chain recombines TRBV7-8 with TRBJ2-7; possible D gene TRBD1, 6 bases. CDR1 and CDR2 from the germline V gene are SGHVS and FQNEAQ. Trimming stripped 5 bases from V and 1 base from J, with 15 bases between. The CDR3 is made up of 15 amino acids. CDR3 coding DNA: TGTGCCAGCAGCCCATTTCAGGGGCCGTCCTACGAGCAGTACTTC. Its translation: CASSPFQGPSYEQYF.

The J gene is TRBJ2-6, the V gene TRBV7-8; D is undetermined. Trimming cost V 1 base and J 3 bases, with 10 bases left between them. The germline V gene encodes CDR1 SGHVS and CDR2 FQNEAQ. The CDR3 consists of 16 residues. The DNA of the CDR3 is TGTGCCAGCAGCTTAGGCGAAGGGCGTGGGGCCAACGTCCTGACTTTC. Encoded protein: CASSLGEGRGANVLTF.

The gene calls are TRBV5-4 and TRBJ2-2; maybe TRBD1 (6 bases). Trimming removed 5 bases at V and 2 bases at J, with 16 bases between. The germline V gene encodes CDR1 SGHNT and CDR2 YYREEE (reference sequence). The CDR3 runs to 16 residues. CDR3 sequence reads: CASRSDRNPNTGELFF. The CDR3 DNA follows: TGTGCCAGCAGATCGGACAGAAACCCAAACACCGGGGAGCTGTTTTTT.

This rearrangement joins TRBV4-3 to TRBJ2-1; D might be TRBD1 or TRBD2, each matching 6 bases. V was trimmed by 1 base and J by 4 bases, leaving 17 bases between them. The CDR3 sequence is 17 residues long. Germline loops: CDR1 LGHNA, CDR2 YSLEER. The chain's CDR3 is CASSQGPPGGPYNEQFF. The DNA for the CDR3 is TGCGCCAGCAGCCAAGGCCCGCCCGGGGGCCCTTACAATGAGCAGTTCTTC.

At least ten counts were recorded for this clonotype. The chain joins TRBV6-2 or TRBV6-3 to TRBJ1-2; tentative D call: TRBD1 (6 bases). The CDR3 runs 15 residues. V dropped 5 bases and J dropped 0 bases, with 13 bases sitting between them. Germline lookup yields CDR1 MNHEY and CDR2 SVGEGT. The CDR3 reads CASSPGHPTNYGYTF. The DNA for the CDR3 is TGTGCCAGCAGTCCGGGACACCCTACTAACTATGGCTACACCTTC.

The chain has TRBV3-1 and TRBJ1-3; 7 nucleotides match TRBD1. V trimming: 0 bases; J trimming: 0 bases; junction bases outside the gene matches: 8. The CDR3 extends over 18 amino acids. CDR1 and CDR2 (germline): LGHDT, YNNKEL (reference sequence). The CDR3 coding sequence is TGTGCCAGCAGCCAAGATCGTGGGGACAGCTACTCTGGAAACACCATATATTTT. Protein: CASSQDRGDSYSGNTIYF. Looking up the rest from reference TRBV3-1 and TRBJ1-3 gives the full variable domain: DTAVSQTPKYLVTQMGNDKSIKCEQNLGHDTMYWYKQDSKKFLKIMFSYNNKELIINETVPNRFSPKSPDKAHLNLHINSLELGDSAVYFCASSQDRGDSYSGNTIYFGEGSWLTVV.

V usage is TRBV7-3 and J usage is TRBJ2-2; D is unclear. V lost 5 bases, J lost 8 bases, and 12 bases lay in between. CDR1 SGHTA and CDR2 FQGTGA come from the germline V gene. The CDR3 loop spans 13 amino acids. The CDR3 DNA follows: TGTGCCAGCAGCCTTGGATGGTCGGGGGAGCTGTTTTTT. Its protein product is CASSLGWSGELFF.

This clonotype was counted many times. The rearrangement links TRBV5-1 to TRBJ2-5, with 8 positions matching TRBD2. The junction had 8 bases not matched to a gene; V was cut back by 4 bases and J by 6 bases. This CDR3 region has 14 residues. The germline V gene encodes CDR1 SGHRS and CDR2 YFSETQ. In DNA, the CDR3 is TGCGCCAGCAGCATAGCGGGGCTTCAGAAGACCCAGTACTTC. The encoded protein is CASSIAGLQKTQYF.

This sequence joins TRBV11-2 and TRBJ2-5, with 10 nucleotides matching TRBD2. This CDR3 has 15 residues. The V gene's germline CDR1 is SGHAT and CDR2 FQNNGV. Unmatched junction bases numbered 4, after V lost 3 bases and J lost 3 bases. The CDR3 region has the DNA TGTGCCAGCAGCTTTACTAGCGGGGCCGAAGAGACCCAGTACTTC. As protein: CASSFTSGAEETQYF. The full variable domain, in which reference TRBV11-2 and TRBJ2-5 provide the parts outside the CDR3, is EAGVAQSPRYKIIEKRQSVAFWCNPISGHATLYWYQQILGQGPKLLIQFQNNGVVDDSQLPKDRFSAERLKGVDSTLKIQPAKLEDSAVYLCASSFTSGAEETQYFGPGTRLLVL.

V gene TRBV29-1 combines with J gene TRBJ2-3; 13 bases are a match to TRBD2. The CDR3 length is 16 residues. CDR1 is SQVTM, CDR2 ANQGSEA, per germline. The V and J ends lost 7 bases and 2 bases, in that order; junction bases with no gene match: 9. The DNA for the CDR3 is TGCAGCGCTAGACTAGCGGGGGGATCTTACACAGATACGCAGTATTTT. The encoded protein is CSARLAGGSYTDTQYF.

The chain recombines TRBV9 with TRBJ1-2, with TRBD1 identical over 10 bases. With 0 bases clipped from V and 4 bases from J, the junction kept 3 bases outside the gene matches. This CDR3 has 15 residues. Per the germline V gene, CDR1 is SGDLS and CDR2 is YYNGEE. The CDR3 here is CASSVGDRGSYGYTF. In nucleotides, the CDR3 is TGTGCCAGCAGCGTAGGGGACAGGGGAAGCTATGGCTACACCTTC.

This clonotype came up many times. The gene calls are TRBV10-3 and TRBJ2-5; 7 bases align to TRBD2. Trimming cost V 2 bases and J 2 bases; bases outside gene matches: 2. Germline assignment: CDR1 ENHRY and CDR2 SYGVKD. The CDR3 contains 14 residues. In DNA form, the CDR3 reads TGTGCCATCAGTGAGACGGGACTACAAGAGACCCAGTACTTC. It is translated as CAISETGLQETQYF.

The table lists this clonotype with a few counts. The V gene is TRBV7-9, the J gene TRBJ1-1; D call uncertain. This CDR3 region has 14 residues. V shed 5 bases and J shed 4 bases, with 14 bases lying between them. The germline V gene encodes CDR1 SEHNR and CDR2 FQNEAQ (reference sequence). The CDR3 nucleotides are TGTGCCAGCAGCCTCGCCGGGCGGGGCACTGAAGCTTTCTTT. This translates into CASSLAGRGTEAFF.

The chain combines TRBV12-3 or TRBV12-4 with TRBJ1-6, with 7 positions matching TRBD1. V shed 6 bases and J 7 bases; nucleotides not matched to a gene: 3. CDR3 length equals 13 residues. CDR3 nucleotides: TGTGCCAGCAGGATACAGGGGAATTCACCCCTCCACTTT. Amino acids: CASRIQGNSPLHF.

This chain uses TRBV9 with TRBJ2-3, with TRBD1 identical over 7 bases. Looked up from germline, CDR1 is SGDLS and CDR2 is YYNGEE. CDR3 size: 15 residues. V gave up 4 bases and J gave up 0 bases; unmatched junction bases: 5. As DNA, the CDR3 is TGTGCCAGCAGCCCCGGGACAGAAAGCACAGATACGCAGTATTTT. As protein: CASSPGTESTDTQYF. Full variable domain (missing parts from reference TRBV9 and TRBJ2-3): DSGVTQTPKHLITATGQRVTLRCSPRSGDLSVYWYQQSLDQGLQFLIQYYNGEERAKGNILERFSAQQFPDLHSELNLSSLELGDSALYFCASSPGTESTDTQYFGPGTRLTVL.

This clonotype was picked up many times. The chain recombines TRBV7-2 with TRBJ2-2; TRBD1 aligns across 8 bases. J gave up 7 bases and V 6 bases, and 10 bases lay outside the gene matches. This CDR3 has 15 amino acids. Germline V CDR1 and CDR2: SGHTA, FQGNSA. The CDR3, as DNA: TGTGCCAGCAGTCCCAGGGGGCCCGGGGTCGGGGAGCTGTTTTTT. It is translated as CASSPRGPGVGELFF.

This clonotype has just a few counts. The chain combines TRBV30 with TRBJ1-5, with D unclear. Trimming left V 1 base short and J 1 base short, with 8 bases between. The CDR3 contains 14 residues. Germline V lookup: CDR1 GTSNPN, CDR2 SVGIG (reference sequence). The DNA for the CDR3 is TGTGCCTGGAGTGGAGGGCTGAGCAATCAGCCCCAGCATTTT. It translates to CAWSGGLSNQPQHF.

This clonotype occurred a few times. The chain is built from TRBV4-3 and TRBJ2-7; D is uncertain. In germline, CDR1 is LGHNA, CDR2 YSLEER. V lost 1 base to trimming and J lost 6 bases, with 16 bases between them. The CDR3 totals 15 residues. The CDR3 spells CASSQVLGSTGEQYF. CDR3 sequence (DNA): TGCGCCAGCAGCCAAGTTCTTGGTAGTACGGGCGAGCAGTACTTC.

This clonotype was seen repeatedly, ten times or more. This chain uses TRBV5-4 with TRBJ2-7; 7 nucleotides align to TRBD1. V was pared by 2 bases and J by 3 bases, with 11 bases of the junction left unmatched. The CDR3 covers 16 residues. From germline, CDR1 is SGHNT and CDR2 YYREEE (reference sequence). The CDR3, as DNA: TGTGCCAGCAGCTTTAGTGTCGGGACAGACTACTACGAGCAGTACTTC. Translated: CASSFSVGTDYYEQYF.

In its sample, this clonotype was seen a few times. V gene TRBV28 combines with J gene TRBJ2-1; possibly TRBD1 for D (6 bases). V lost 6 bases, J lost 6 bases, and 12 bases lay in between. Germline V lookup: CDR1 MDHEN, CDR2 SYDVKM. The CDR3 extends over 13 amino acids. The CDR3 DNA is TGTGCCAGCAGCATAATACAGGGCAATGAGCAGTTCTTC. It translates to CASSIIQGNEQFF.

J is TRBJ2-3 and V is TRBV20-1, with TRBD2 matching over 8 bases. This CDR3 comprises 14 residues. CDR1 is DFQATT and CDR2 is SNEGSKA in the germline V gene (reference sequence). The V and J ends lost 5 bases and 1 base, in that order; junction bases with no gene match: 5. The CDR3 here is CSAGILAGTDTQYF. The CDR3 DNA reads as TGCAGTGCTGGAATACTAGCGGGCACAGATACGCAGTATTTT.

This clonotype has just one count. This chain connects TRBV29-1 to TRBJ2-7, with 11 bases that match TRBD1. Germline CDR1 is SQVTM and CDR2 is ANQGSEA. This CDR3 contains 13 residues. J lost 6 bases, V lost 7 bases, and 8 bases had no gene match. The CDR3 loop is CSARGTGGGEQYF. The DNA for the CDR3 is TGCAGCGCGCGGGGGACAGGGGGTGGCGAGCAGTACTTC.

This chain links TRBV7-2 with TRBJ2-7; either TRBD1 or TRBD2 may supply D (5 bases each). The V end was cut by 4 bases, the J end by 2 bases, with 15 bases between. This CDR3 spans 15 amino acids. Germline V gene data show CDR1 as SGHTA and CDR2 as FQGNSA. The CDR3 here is CASSSRWGTPYEQYF. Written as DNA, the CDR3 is TGTGCCAGCAGCTCCAGGTGGGGGACCCCCTACGAGCAGTACTTC.

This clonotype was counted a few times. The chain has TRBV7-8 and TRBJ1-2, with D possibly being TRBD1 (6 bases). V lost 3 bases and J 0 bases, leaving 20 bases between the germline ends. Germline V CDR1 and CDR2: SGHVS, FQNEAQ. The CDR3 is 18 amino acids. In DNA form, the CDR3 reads TGTGCCAGCAGCTTGGACCTCGAACCGGGACACACTAACTATGGCTACACCTTC. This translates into CASSLDLEPGHTNYGYTF.